This passage covers 4 T cell receptor beta chains from one sample sequenced in a study of human T cells and chemical hapten exposure (dated by TCRdb to the early 2020s). The time point label, read with the paper, signifies: patch test 2, 6 weeks after DPC sensitization. The sample's treatment or condition label, in plain terms: therapeutic diphenylcyclopropenone sensitization with weekly scalp DPC. Libraries were constructed by RACE. TCRdb lists the instrument as NextSeq 500. The public reads were quality trimmed at Q25 with fastp and then assembled into clones with MiXCR by TCRdb, keeping productive beta chains. For every CDR3 protein sequence, its rows merge into one entry that carries the most common genes and DNA. This sample is represented by a few hundred thousand distinct CDR3 sequences; over 6% of them were singletons. Of the sample, 5% to 6% falls within the top ten clones. Source: whole blood, taken in connection with sensitization to the hapten diphenylcyclopropenone (DPC). These receptors came from a young woman with alopecia areata. Some clones in this sample may be carry-over from other donors' samples.

This clonotype was seen ten or more times. This chain uses TRBV29-1 with TRBJ2-7, with D perhaps matching TRBD2 (5 bases). The CDR3 has 11 residues. V was trimmed by 3 bases and J by 6 bases, leaving 9 bases between them. Germline CDR1 is SQVTM and CDR2 is ANQGSEA. The CDR3 region has the DNA TGCAGCGTTGAGGGGAGCGGCGAGCAGTACTTC. Protein sequence: CSVEGSGEQYF.

This clonotype showed up many times. V and J are TRBV5-1 and TRBJ1-5, with TRBD1 identical over 7 bases. The CDR3 is made up of 13 amino acids. Germline V gene lookup returns CDR1 SGHRS and CDR2 YFSETQ. With 5 bases clipped from V and 7 bases from J, the junction kept 6 bases outside the gene matches. The CDR3 DNA reads as TGCGCCAGCAGTCGTACAGGGGTGCAGCCCCAGCATTTT. Translation gives CASSRTGVQPQHF.

This clonotype was seen more than once but under ten times. This sequence joins TRBV11-1 and TRBJ2-6; D possibly corresponds to TRBD1 (6 bases). The ends were cut back, 8 bases at V and 0 bases at J, with 20 bases in the middle. Germline values: CDR1 SGHAT, CDR2 FQDESV (reference sequence). The length of the CDR3 is 18 residues. In DNA form, the CDR3 reads TGTGCCAGCCGGAAGGCAGGGGCCTCGGCCTCTGGGGCCAACGTCCTGACTTTC. Amino acid sequence: CASRKAGASASGANVLTF. Combining the CDR3 with reference TRBV11-1 and TRBJ2-6 gives the whole variable domain EAEVAQSPRYKITEKSQAVAFWCDPISGHATLYWYRQILGQGPELLVQFQDESVVDDSQLPKDRFSAERLKGVDSTLKIQPAELGDSAMYLCASRKAGASASGANVLTFGAGSRLTVL.

The chain uses TRBV6-2 or TRBV6-3 and TRBJ2-1, with a tentative D call TRBD2 (6 bases). This CDR3 spans 15 amino acids. V lost 5 bases, J lost 3 bases, and 14 bases lay in between. CDR1 and CDR2 (germline): MNHEY, SVGEGT. In DNA form, the CDR3 reads TGTGCCAGCAGTCGCGGGGACTTCCACTACAATGAGCAGTTCTTC. Encoded protein: CASSRGDFHYNEQFF.